This TCR beta chain originates from a study of blood T cell repertoires in COVID-19 (dated by TCRdb to about 2020). About the investigation overall: Samples covering the acute and convalescent phases of COVID-19 were provided by collaborators in the United States, Italy and Spain. The material from the prospective study consisted of cDNA or gDNA derived from T cells, B-cell-depleted T cells, or PBMCs. The dataset comprised deeply sampled blood TCRbeta repertoires from subjects exposed to, actively infected with, or recovered from COVID-19. The repertoires were made available in a free public database intended to serve as a resource for research on the immune response to SARS-CoV-2. The samples were drawn from two sources: the first 160 participants of the ongoing ImmuneRACE study, and fewer than 1,500 subjects contributed by 6 global collaborators. Sample metadata almost always included a de-identified subject ID, COVID-19 status, age in years and sex. HLA class I and class II types, where available, came from metadata supplied by the sample provider rather than from assay-based typing.

Concerning this clone: It lacks a known antigen. Per-base quality was not reported, and no clone a single base away is much larger than it.

The germline V gene encodes CDR1 KGHSH and CDR2 LQKENI. Ends trimmed: V by 4 bases, J by 2 bases; bases unmatched to a gene: 7. Counted from cysteine to phenylalanine, this CDR3 has 15 amino acids. The DNA shown is the 45-base CDR3, in frame from base 1. At one collaborating source in Seattle, patients were enrolled during active infection and were followed longitudinally through the course of disease. Each collaborating institution followed its own protocols to collect whole blood in K2EDTA tubes. For TCRbeta analysis, collaborators shipped samples in one of three forms: frozen whole blood, isolated PBMCs, or DNA extracted from either of those sample types. Summary of the overall study and its limitations: The quantity of clinical and demographic metadata differed by source and by participant and was supplied without curation.

TCRbeta CDR3 regions were amplified from genomic DNA using the immunoSEQ Assay, a bias-controlled multiplex PCR. Per the source publication's procedure: The number of nucleated cells in each sample was estimated from the amplification of reference gene primers within the assay. Sequence reads were collapsed and filtered to measure the absolute abundance of every unique TCRbeta CDR3 rearrangement. For each sample, productive Simpson clonality was calculated as the square root of Simpson's diversity index over productive rearrangements. TCRdb mirrors the immuneACCESS table, restricted to in-frame sequences. Some clones are absent from its copies; in checked studies, under half trace to an unresolved V gene, and the reason for the others is unknown. V and J calls and clone size are given by that table; D and trimming were obtained from the DNA. In all, the sample holds about 120,000 clones, and around 89% of those were seen once. The ten largest clones represent roughly 4% of the sample.

This sequence was found in a woman aged 60-75 years with COVID-19, enrolled during active disease. Recombination connected TRBV18 to TRBJ2-5, and 7 junctional nucleotides match TRBD2. The specimen was peripheral blood. This receptor carries the CDR3 CASSQLPGLQETQYF. Read as DNA, the sequence is TGTGCCAGCTCACAACTACCGGGACTACAAGAGACCCAGTACTTC.